This TCR beta chain emerged from a study of shared clonotypes between healthy human individuals. The table came from immunoSEQ multiplex PCR; TCRdb's copy has only in-frame clones and leaves some out. Of 330,000 or so clones listed, 73% are singletons. Donors had no recently reported acute infections or vaccinations and were HIV-negative. Trimming shortened V by 1 base and J by 8 bases, and 12 bases separated the two germline ends. Germline V CDR1 and CDR2: SGHRS, YFSETQ. This CDR3 has 14 amino acids. The sequencing sample was made of memory CD4+ T cells sorted from blood. Indicated subset: CD45RA-negative fraction. The receptor was isolated from a young man in good health. This chain joins TRBV5-1 and TRBJ1-4, with a possible D match to TRBD1 (6 bases). The CDR3 coding sequence is TGCGCCAGCAGCTTGTTCCCAGGGGAAGAAAAACTGTTTTTT. Translation gives CASSLFPGEEKLFF.